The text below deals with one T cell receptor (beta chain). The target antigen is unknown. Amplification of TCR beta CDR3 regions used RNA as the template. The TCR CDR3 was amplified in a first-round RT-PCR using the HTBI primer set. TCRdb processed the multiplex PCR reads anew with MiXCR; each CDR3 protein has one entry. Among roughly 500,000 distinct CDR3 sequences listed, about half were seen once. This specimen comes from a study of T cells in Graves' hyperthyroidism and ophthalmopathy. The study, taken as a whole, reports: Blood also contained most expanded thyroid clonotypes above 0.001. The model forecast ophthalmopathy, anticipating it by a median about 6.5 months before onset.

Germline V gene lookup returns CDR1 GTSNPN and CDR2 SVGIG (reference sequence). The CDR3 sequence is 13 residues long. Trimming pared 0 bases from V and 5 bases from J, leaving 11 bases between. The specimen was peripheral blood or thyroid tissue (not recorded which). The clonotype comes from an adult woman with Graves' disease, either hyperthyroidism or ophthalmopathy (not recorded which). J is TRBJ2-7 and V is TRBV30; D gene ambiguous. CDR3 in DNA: TGTGCCTGGAGTGTAAGGATCAGCCACGAGCAGTACTTC. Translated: CAWSVRISHEQYF. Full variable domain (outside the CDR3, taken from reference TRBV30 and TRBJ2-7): SQTIHQWPATLVQPVGSPLSLECTVEGTSNPNLYWYRQAAGRGLQLLFYSVGIGQISSEVPQNLSASRPQDRQFILSSKKLLLSDSGFYLCAWSVRISHEQYFGPGTRLTVT.